This entry is about one T cell receptor (beta chain). The data stem from a study of T cell changes during pregnancy in multiple sclerosis. The CDR3 is 16 residues long. The V end was cut by 0 bases, the J end by 0 bases, with 11 bases between. Germline values: CDR1 LNHNV, CDR2 YYDKDF (reference sequence). Only in-frame clones appear in the TCRdb table, and some are missing; sequencing was by immunoSEQ multiplex PCR. Among around 99,000 clones listed, 92% were seen once. Specimen: peripheral blood, collected in the third trimester of pregnancy. This chain connects TRBV15 to TRBJ1-2; D is ambiguous. The source is a female donor in good health, enrolled as a control in a pregnancy study. The CDR3 region has the DNA TGTGCCACCAGCAGAGATCGGGGTTTGGCTAACTATGGCTACACCTTC. This codes for CATSRDRGLANYGYTF.